Detailed here is one T cell receptor (beta chain). This sample is drawn from a study of blood T cells in healthy people across ages. A second PCR, run for roughly 7 to 12 cycles, used a sample-barcoded 5' primer plus a J-beta primer mix. TCRdb recomputed calls from the 5' RACE reads with MiXCR, one row per CDR3 protein. The sample lists about 1.5 million distinct CDR3 sequences, about 42% occurring once. The CDR3 is made up of 15 amino acids. Germline loops: CDR1 MNHEY, CDR2 SMNVEV (reference sequence). The V end was cut by 0 bases, the J end by 4 bases, with 12 bases between. Sequencing was done on a sample of blood. The receptor's source is a young woman in good health. The V and J genes are TRBV27 and TRBJ1-2; TRBD1 might be the D (5 bases). CDR3 amino acids: CASSLSGQGGYGYTF. CDR3 nucleotides: TGTGCCAGCAGTTTATCCGGGCAGGGCGGCTATGGCTACACCTTC.